The clone carrying this T cell receptor beta chain appeared a few times. The target antigen is unknown. RNA transcripts yielded amplified TCR beta CDR3 regions. An initial RT-PCR round employing HTBI primers preceded a second-round multiplex PCR. TCRdb reprocessed the multiplex PCR reads with MiXCR, giving one entry per CDR3 protein. Of about 390,000 distinct CDR3 sequences listed, about a sixth were seen once; the top ten hold around 2.4%. The entry originates in a study of Graves' ophthalmopathy and Graves' hyperthyroidism. Whole-study findings and limits: Among thyroid clonotypes expanded above 0.001 frequency, most also appeared in blood.

Per germline, CDR1 LGHDT and CDR2 YNNKEL (reference sequence). The CDR3 loop spans 16 amino acids. The V and J ends lost 0 bases and 3 bases respectively, with 11 bases between them. This sequence was found in an adult woman with stable Graves' hyperthyroidism. Specimen: peripheral blood. V usage is TRBV3-1 and J usage is TRBJ2-2, with D uncertain. The CDR3 nucleotides are TGTGCCAGCAGCCAAGATTTAGTGGTGGACACCGGGGAGCTGTTTTTT. It is translated as CASSQDLVVDTGELFF. The complete variable domain, with remaining parts taken from reference TRBV3-1 and TRBJ2-2, reads DTAVSQTPKYLVTQMGNDKSIKCEQNLGHDTMYWYKQDSKKFLKIMFSYNNKELIINETVPNRFSPKSPDKAHLNLHINSLELGDSAVYFCASSQDLVVDTGELFFGEGSRLTVL.